The source of this TCR beta chain is a study of cytomegalovirus exposure and HLA in healthy donors. With regard to this clone: Its antigen is undetermined.

Study-wide results and limits: A later analysis appeared to link common viral pathogens to several of the most significant clusters.

V was pared by 6 bases and J by 12 bases, with 21 bases of the junction left unmatched. The CDR3 spans 16 residues. CDR1 is MNHEY and CDR2 is SMNVEV in the germline V gene (reference sequence). PCR primers comprised 60 Vbeta and 13 Jbeta primers. Original processing notes: Later, roughly 77 million unique TCR beta chains were counted in an analysis, and about 12 million of them were shared. Clones were sequenced by immunoSEQ multiplex PCR, and TCRdb holds only the in-frame ones, with some missing. V and J calls plus clone size are reproduced from that table; the DNA served to infer D and trimming. The sample has tens of thousands of clones, around 72% seen once; the top ten hold about 15%.

Sequenced input: PBMCs. This clonotype originated in a woman in her 40s in good health and CMV-seropositive. V usage is TRBV27 and J usage is TRBJ2-3; 7 positions agree with TRBD1. In DNA, the CDR3 is TGTGCCAGCAGCCTGGGGACAGCACAGATCCGAGGGGTTCAGTATTTT. It specifies CASSLGTAQIRGVQYF.